These 27 T cell receptor beta chains originate from one sample sequenced in a study of shared clonotypes between healthy human individuals. The naive CD8 fraction comprised CD45RO-negative cells positively selected for CCR7 and excluded terminally differentiated effector memory CD45RA+ cells. TCRdb's copy holds only in-frame clones and misses some; the assay was immunoSEQ multiplex PCR. The table lists a few million clones, over 85% of them singletons. Input material: naive CD8+ T cells from PBMCs. The receptors originated from a man aged 18 to 29 in good health. Some clones in this sample may be carry-over from other donors' samples.

In the case of this clone: Distinct nucleotide sequences in the sample also encode this CDR3. The chain joins TRBV27 to TRBJ2-7; 9 bases fit TRBD2. Trimming removed 2 bases from V and 2 bases from J; junction bases left unmatched: 4. Germline V lookup: CDR1 MNHEY, CDR2 SMNVEV (reference sequence). The CDR3 spans 15 residues. CDR3 region: CASSLELAGAYEQYF. Here the CDR3 DNA reads TGTGCCAGCAGTTTAGAACTAGCGGGTGCCTACGAGCAGTACTTC.

This chain links TRBV7-8 with TRBJ2-1, with TRBD2 identical over 13 bases. This CDR3 region has 18 residues. CDR1 is SGHVS, CDR2 FQNEAQ, per germline. J gave up 0 bases and V 3 bases, and 5 bases lay outside the gene matches. CDR3 sequence reads: CASSFGLAGEGSYNEQFF. For the CDR3, the DNA is TGTGCCAGCAGCTTCGGACTAGCGGGAGAGGGCTCCTACAATGAGCAGTTCTTC.

Worth noting for this clone: This specimen includes other DNA sequences encoding the same CDR3. The CDR3 sequence is CASSLQGYGYTF. In DNA form, the CDR3 reads TGTGCCAGCAGCTTACAGGGGTATGGCTACACCTTC. V is TRBV5-6 and J is TRBJ1-2; 7 bases are a match to TRBD1. This CDR3 has 12 residues. Trimming cost V 2 bases and J 5 bases; bases outside gene matches: 0. Germline V gene data show CDR1 as SGHDT and CDR2 as YYEEEE.

The CDR3: CASSLSENSYEQYF. The CDR3 region has the DNA TGTGCCAGCAGCTTGTCTGAGAACTCCTACGAGCAGTACTTC. The V gene is TRBV7-9, the J gene TRBJ2-7; no reliable D call. The germline V gene encodes CDR1 SEHNR and CDR2 FQNEAQ (reference sequence). CDR3 length equals 14 residues. With 3 bases removed from V and 0 bases from J, the gap between germline ends came to 9 bases.

The gene calls are TRBV6-6 and TRBJ1-2; weak D call: TRBD1 (6 bases). V was trimmed by 7 bases and J by 8 bases, leaving 20 bases between them. The CDR3 is made up of 14 amino acids. Germline V gives CDR1 MNHNY, CDR2 SVGAGI (reference sequence). CDR3 DNA: TGTGCCAGCATGTGGGGGGGGGCAGGGGACGGCTACACCTTC. Protein: CASMWGGAGDGYTF.

This chain links TRBV27 with TRBJ1-5; D may be TRBD1 (5 bases). The germline gives CDR1 MNHEY, CDR2 SMNVEV (reference sequence). CDR3 size: 15 residues. V lost 6 bases and J 6 bases, leaving 18 bases between the germline ends. CDR3: CASRTGGLGSQPQHF. The CDR3 DNA is TGTGCCAGCAGAACCGGGGGACTGGGTAGTCAGCCCCAGCATTTT.

This CDR3 reads CASHWGQLNTEAFF. CDR3 DNA: TGTGCCAGCCATTGGGGTCAGTTGAACACTGAAGCTTTCTTT. The chain links TRBV7-2 to TRBJ1-1; D unclear. The CDR3 contains 14 residues. V shed 8 bases and J shed 0 bases, with 13 bases lying between them. The germline V gene encodes CDR1 SGHTA and CDR2 FQGNSA.

This clone has just one count. Other DNA sequences in this sample translate to the same CDR3. This chain links TRBV6-5 with TRBJ2-3, with D perhaps matching TRBD1 or TRBD2 (5 bases each). V lost 1 base to trimming and J lost 2 bases, with 7 bases between them. CDR3 size: 14 residues. The germline CDR1 and CDR2 sequences are MNHEY and SVGAGI. The CDR3, as DNA: TGTGCCAGCAGTTACTTCGGGACCACAGATACGCAGTATTTT. Amino acids: CASSYFGTTDTQYF.

With respect to this clone: Other nucleotide sequences in the sample specify the same CDR3. The V gene is TRBV7-9, the J gene TRBJ2-7; D unclear. Germline loops: CDR1 SEHNR, CDR2 FQNEAQ (reference sequence). The CDR3 totals 14 residues. Trimming took off 0 bases at V and 1 base at J, with 7 bases between the two ends. As DNA, the CDR3 is TGTGCCAGCAGCTTAGCCGGACGATCCTACGAGCAGTACTTC. Its protein product is CASSLAGRSYEQYF.

The chain couples TRBV27 to TRBJ1-5, with a possible D match to TRBD1 (5 bases). The ends were cut back, 6 bases at V and 5 bases at J, with 20 bases in the middle. The CDR3 is 16 residues long. Germline values: CDR1 MNHEY, CDR2 SMNVEV (reference sequence). The CDR3 DNA reads as TGTGCCAGCAGCCCCTCCGGGGGGGAGAAGGATCAGCCCCAGCATTTT. As protein: CASSPSGGEKDQPQHF.

V usage is TRBV19 and J usage is TRBJ1-5; D unclear. CDR3 length: 13 amino acids. Germline V gene lookup returns CDR1 LNHDA and CDR2 SQIVND (reference sequence). V lost 6 bases, J lost 6 bases, and 12 bases lay in between. Here the CDR3 reads CASRTASAQPQHF. The CDR3 DNA is TGTGCCAGTAGGACGGCCTCGGCTCAGCCCCAGCATTTT.

This chain connects TRBV13 to TRBJ2-1; D is possibly TRBD1 (5 bases). The CDR3 consists of 21 residues. Germline CDR1 is PRHDT and CDR2 is FYEKMQ (reference sequence). Trimming stripped 5 bases from V and 0 bases from J, with 29 bases between. CDR3 in DNA: TGTGCCAGCAGCCCATGGGGCAGGACAATCGCCTACCAGAGCTCCTACAATGAGCAGTTCTTC. This codes for CASSPWGRTIAYQSSYNEQFF. Complete variable domain (other parts from reference TRBV13 and TRBJ2-1): AAGVIQSPRHLIKEKRETATLKCYPIPRHDTVYWYQQGPGQDPQFLISFYEKMQSDKGSIPDRFSAQQFSDYHSELNMSSLELGDSALYFCASSPWGRTIAYQSSYNEQFFGPGTRLTVL.

The chain has TRBV28 and TRBJ2-1, with D unclear. This CDR3 comprises 15 residues. Looked up from germline, CDR1 is MDHEN and CDR2 is SYDVKM. Trimming removed 1 base from V and 9 bases from J, with 16 bases in between. CDR3 coding DNA: TGTGCCAGCAGTTTATTAACGGATTCCGGTTCTGAGCAGTTCTTC. Protein product: CASSLLTDSGSEQFF.

The genes are TRBV11-3 and TRBJ2-2; 8 positions match TRBD2. Per germline, CDR1 SGHNT and CDR2 YENEEA. The length of the CDR3 is 16 residues. Trimming cost V 4 bases and J 6 bases; bases outside gene matches: 10. The CDR3 here is CASSSRGGTYSGELFF. The CDR3 DNA sequence: TGTGCCAGCAGCTCACGGGGGGGCACTTACTCCGGGGAGCTGTTTTTT.

The chain uses TRBV2 and TRBJ2-7; D is unresolved. Germline V gene sequence: CDR1 SNHLY, CDR2 FYNNEI. The length of the CDR3 is 12 residues. V lost 2 bases, J lost 3 bases, and 5 bases lay in between. The CDR3 DNA is TGTGCCAGCAGTGAACTTGGCTACGAGCAGTACTTC. Translated, it gives CASSELGYEQYF.

This chain uses TRBV12-5 with TRBJ2-2, with 10 positions matching TRBD2. Trimming took 0 bases from V and 7 from J; bases not matched to a gene: 8. The germline V gene has CDR1 LGHNT and CDR2 FRNRAP. The CDR3 sequence is 17 residues long. The CDR3 coding sequence is TGTGCTAGTGGTTTGGTTGAAGCGGGAGGGGTTGACGGGGAGCTGTTTTTT. Its translation: CASGLVEAGGVDGELFF.

The table lists this clone with a few counts. V gene TRBV19 combines with J gene TRBJ2-1; TRBD2 matches 12 bases. Germline CDR1 reads LNHDA; CDR2 reads SQIVND (reference sequence). V lost 6 bases to trimming and J lost 4 bases; unmatched junction nucleotides: 1. This CDR3 comprises 14 residues. The CDR3 sequence is CASRTSGSYNEQFF. In nucleotides, the CDR3 is TGTGCCAGTAGGACTAGCGGGAGTTACAATGAGCAGTTCTTC. Supplemented by reference TRBV19 and TRBJ2-1, the full variable domain reads DGGITQSPKYLFRKEGQNVTLSCEQNLNHDAMYWYRQDPGQGLRLIYYSQIVNDFQKGDIAEGYSVSREKKESFPLTVTSAQKNPTAFYLCASRTSGSYNEQFFGPGTRLTVL.

The table lists this clone with a few counts. The chain's CDR3 is CASSAGWTEAFF. The CDR3 bases are TGTGCCAGCAGTGCCGGGTGGACTGAAGCTTTCTTT. V usage is TRBV6-1 and J usage is TRBJ1-1; the D is unclear. The CDR3 covers 12 residues. Trimming left V 4 bases short and J 5 bases short, with 8 bases between. The germline CDR1 and CDR2 sequences are MNHNS and SASEGT.

V and J are TRBV7-9 and TRBJ2-1, with D possibly matching TRBD1 (6 bases). This CDR3 contains 15 residues. Germline CDR1 SEHNR, CDR2 FQNEAQ (reference sequence). Trimming cost V 3 bases and J 5 bases, with 14 bases left between them. CDR3 protein: CASSFAGAEDNEQFF. The CDR3 nucleotides read TGTGCCAGCAGCTTTGCAGGGGCGGAGGACAATGAGCAGTTCTTC.

V is TRBV7-9 and J is TRBJ2-1; D is possibly TRBD2 (7 bases). V was clipped by 4 bases and J by 5 bases, with 15 bases between them. Germline assignment: CDR1 SEHNR and CDR2 FQNEAQ (reference sequence). The CDR3 runs to 15 residues. The CDR3, as DNA: TGTGCCAGCAGCTCGGGGGGCAGGAAAAACAATGAGCAGTTCTTC. It specifies CASSSGGRKNNEQFF.

The J gene is TRBJ2-5, the V gene TRBV4-1; D might be TRBD1 or TRBD2, each matching 5 bases. The J call may be wrong; the DNA end is better matched by TRBJ2-7. Germline values: CDR1 MGHRA, CDR2 YSYEKL. The CDR3 totals 13 residues. The CDR3 loop is CASSEGRNYEQYF. The CDR3 DNA sequence: TGCGCCAGCAGCGAGGGACGGAACTACGAGCAGTACTTC.

With respect to this clone: The sample carries other DNA sequences with the same CDR3. V usage is TRBV5-6 and J usage is TRBJ2-7, with TRBD1 matching 7 bases. The CDR3 spans 13 residues. The germline V gene has CDR1 SGHDT and CDR2 YYEEEE. V trimming: 4 bases; J trimming: 2 bases; junction bases outside the gene matches: 3. The CDR3 sequence is CASSRDRAYEQYF. Here the CDR3 DNA reads TGTGCCAGCAGCCGAGACAGGGCCTACGAGCAGTACTTC.

DNA for the CDR3: TGTGCCAGCAGGCAGGGGAGCGGCTATGGCTACACCTTC. Its protein is CASRQGSGYGYTF. This rearrangement joins TRBV5-8 to TRBJ1-2; weak D call: TRBD1 (6 bases). The CDR3 has 13 amino acids. Germline V CDR1 and CDR2: SGHTS, YDEGEE. The V end lost 5 bases, the J end lost 4 bases, and 12 bases lay between the germline ends.

The chain carries TRBV9 and TRBJ2-1, with 14 bases identical to TRBD2. CDR1 and CDR2 (germline): SGDLS, YYNGEE. The CDR3 consists of 16 residues. The J segment lost 8 bases and the V segment lost 3 bases, leaving 7 bases of the junction unmatched. The CDR3 loop reads CASSARLAGGPHEQFF. CDR3 coding DNA: TGTGCCAGCAGCGCCCGACTAGCGGGAGGGCCCCATGAGCAGTTCTTC.

V is TRBV27 and J is TRBJ2-4; TRBD1 or TRBD2 may be the D gene (5 bases each). The CDR3 sequence is 15 residues long. The germline CDR1 and CDR2 sequences are MNHEY and SMNVEV (reference sequence). V shed 5 bases and J shed 6 bases, with 17 bases lying between them. CDR3 DNA: TGTGCCAGCAGTCCCCCGGGACGTGGGGGAAACATTCAGTACTTC. Protein sequence: CASSPPGRGGNIQYF.

CDR3 sequence: CASSVTSSSYNEQFF. CDR3 nucleotides: TGTGCCAGCAGCGTAACGTCGAGCTCCTACAATGAGCAGTTCTTC. The chain is built from TRBV9 and TRBJ2-1; D remains unclear. Germline CDR1 SGDLS, CDR2 YYNGEE. This CDR3 has 15 residues. Trimming took 1 base from V and 0 from J, leaving 8 bases between them.

The chain combines TRBV9 with TRBJ2-1, with D perhaps TRBD1 or TRBD2 (5 bases each). This CDR3 has 12 residues. Trimming shortened V by 4 bases and J by 7 bases, and 9 bases separated the two germline ends. In germline, CDR1 is SGDLS, CDR2 YYNGEE. This CDR3 reads CASSWDGNEQFF. The CDR3 bases are TGTGCCAGCAGCTGGGACGGAAATGAGCAGTTCTTC.